These 20 T cell receptor beta chains came from one sample sequenced in a study of regulatory T cells in long-lasting Graves disease. Indicated time point: newly diagnosed GD, antithyroid drugs for less than 3 months. RNA extracted from PBMCs served as the sequencing template. Arm-PCR of CDR3 regions and iRepertoire HTBI primers were used to build TCR beta libraries. TCRdb re-analysed the multiplex PCR reads in MiXCR, keeping a single row per CDR3 protein. Counted here are approximately 540,000 distinct CDR3 sequences, 12% occurring once; the ten biggest clones make up approximately 9%. These data are also associated with another study on T cells in Graves' hyperthyroidism and ophthalmopathy.

The sample was peripheral blood mononuclear cells (PBMCs), taken at new diagnosis, from a patient treated with antithyroid drugs. The receptors come from a woman aged 25-40 years with Graves disease.

The V gene is TRBV20-1, the J gene TRBJ1-5; D may be TRBD1 (6 bases). Trimming took 4 bases from V and 3 from J, leaving 16 bases between them. Germline V gene sequence: CDR1 DFQATT, CDR2 SNEGSKA (reference sequence). The CDR3 is 15 residues long. CDR3 DNA sequence: TGCAGTGCTACCCCCGACGGGGGGCCCAATCAGCCCCAGCATTTT. This translates into CSATPDGGPNQPQHF.

This clonotype was seen many times. The chain is built from TRBV20-1 and TRBJ1-1, with unresolved D. V lost 0 bases, J lost 4 bases, and 18 bases lay in between. The CDR3 has 16 residues. Per germline, CDR1 DFQATT and CDR2 SNEGSKA (reference sequence). The CDR3 DNA reads as TGCAGTGCTAGAGATCCCAACTTAAGATGGGGCACTGAAGCTTTCTTT. It codes for CSARDPNLRWGTEAFF.

This clonotype has ten or more counts. The chain combines TRBV19 with TRBJ1-4; 10 bases are shared with TRBD1. Germline CDR1 is LNHDA and CDR2 is SQIVND (reference sequence). The CDR3 contains 15 residues. The trim removed 9 bases at V and 4 bases at J, leaving 8 bases unmatched. The DNA for the CDR3 is TGTGCCAGCCATCCCGGGGACAGGGGTAATGAAAAACTGTTTTTT. This encodes CASHPGDRGNEKLFF.

This clonotype was recorded a few times. This clone may be a read error of a much larger clone one base away. This chain uses TRBV30 with TRBJ2-3; D possibly corresponds to TRBD1 (6 bases). Germline lookup yields CDR1 GTSNPN and CDR2 SVGIG (reference sequence). The CDR3 sequence is 14 residues long. The germline V and J ends were trimmed by 2 bases and 6 bases, with 15 bases remaining between them. The DNA for the CDR3 is TGTGCCTGGAGTATCGAACAGGGTTGGGATACGCAGTATTTT. Protein product: CAWSIEQGWDTQYF.

The genes are TRBV12-3 or TRBV12-4 and TRBJ1-1; D gene uncertain. V was shortened by 5 bases and J by 0 bases, with 7 bases between the two germline ends. The CDR3 sequence is 13 residues long. CDR3 loop: CASSRRLNTEAFF. CDR3 nucleotide sequence: TGTGCCAGCAGTCGACGGTTGAACACTGAAGCTTTCTTT.

This clonotype was detected ten times or more. This chain joins TRBV11-2 and TRBJ2-1; 13 nucleotides line up with TRBD2. Germline assignment: CDR1 SGHAT and CDR2 FQNNGV. V lost 6 bases, J lost 7 bases, and 3 bases stayed unmatched. CDR3 length: 14 residues. CDR3 DNA sequence: TGTGCCAGCAGATTGGGACTAGCGGGGAATGAGCAGTTCTTC. This sequence encodes CASRLGLAGNEQFF.

This clonotype came up a few times. The chain uses TRBV11-3 and TRBJ1-1; the match to TRBD1 covers 10 bases. V dropped 4 bases and J dropped 3; count of bases not matched to a gene: 14. The CDR3 sequence is 18 residues long. Germline CDR1 and CDR2: SGHNT and YENEEA. The chain's CDR3 is CASSSNLPGQGPYTEAFF. DNA of the CDR3: TGTGCCAGCAGCTCGAACCTACCGGGACAGGGGCCCTACACTGAAGCTTTCTTT.

The rearrangement links TRBV7-2 to TRBJ2-1, with 8 bases identical to TRBD2. Germline CDR1 reads SGHTA; CDR2 reads FQGNSA. V lost 5 bases to trimming and J lost 8 bases; unmatched junction nucleotides: 11. The CDR3 sequence is 15 residues long. The CDR3 DNA reads as TGTGCCAGCAGCGAAACTAGCGGTTATGTCTATGAGCAGTTCTTC. This encodes CASSETSGYVYEQFF.

This clonotype was observed at least ten times. The rearrangement uses TRBV18 and TRBJ2-1; 9 nucleotides line up with TRBD2. The CDR3 is 16 amino acids. V was pared by 3 bases and J by 0 bases, with 3 bases of the junction left unmatched. CDR1 is KGHSH and CDR2 is LQKENI in the germline V gene. For the CDR3, the DNA is TGTGCCAGCTCACCTATTAGCGGGAGCTCCTACAATGAGCAGTTCTTC. Translating it yields CASSPISGSSYNEQFF.

This clonotype was seen more than once but under ten times. This sequence may be a read error, since a much larger clone differs from it by one base. The missing conserved phenylalanine or tryptophan at the end of this CDR3 makes a read error likely. V and J are TRBV7-3 and TRBJ2-5; D call uncertain. Germline assignment: CDR1 SGHTA and CDR2 FQGTGA. The CDR3 has 13 amino acids. The germline V and J ends were trimmed by 0 bases and 5 bases, with 7 bases remaining between them. CDR3 loop: CASSLTGWETQYL. In DNA, the CDR3 is TGTGCCAGCAGCTTAACCGGATGGGAGACCCAGTACCTC.

As to this clonotype: The junction departs from germline at one end; a sequencing error may be responsible. Here the CDR3 DNA reads TGCGCCAGCAGCCTGGGACAGGGCCTCGGCGATGAGCAGTTCTTC. It yields the protein CASSLGQGLGDEQFF. The V and J genes are TRBV11-2 and TRBJ2-1; 9 positions agree with TRBD1. From germline, CDR1 is SGHAT and CDR2 FQNNGV. This CDR3 region has 15 residues.

This clonotype was detected only a few times. CDR3 DNA: TGTGCCATCATGAGGGACATGAACACTGAAGCTTTCTTT. It encodes CAIMRDMNTEAFF. V gene TRBV10-3 combines with J gene TRBJ1-1, with D perhaps TRBD1 (6 bases). The CDR3 loop spans 13 amino acids. Germline V gene lookup returns CDR1 ENHRY and CDR2 SYGVKD. V was trimmed by 7 bases and J by 0 bases, leaving 9 bases between them.

This clonotype has only a few counts. The chain carries TRBV20-1 and TRBJ2-7; 7 bases match TRBD2. The CDR3 length is 15 residues. Unmatched junction bases numbered 8, after V lost 1 base and J lost 2 bases. Germline loops: CDR1 DFQATT, CDR2 SNEGSKA (reference sequence). The CDR3: CSARAYGAGAYEQYF. For the CDR3, the DNA is TGCAGTGCTAGAGCCTACGGGGCGGGAGCCTACGAGCAGTACTTC.

The sample holds a few counts of this clonotype. The rearrangement uses TRBV29-1 and TRBJ2-7, with a tentative D call TRBD2 (6 bases). V lost 7 bases to trimming and J lost 5 bases, with 18 bases between them. CDR1 is SQVTM and CDR2 is ANQGSEA in the germline V gene. This CDR3 is built from 13 residues. In nucleotides, the CDR3 is TGCAGCGGTCTTTTGGGACCTAGCGACGAGCAGTACTTC. This codes for CSGLLGPSDEQYF.

In this sample, this clonotype turned up many times. A junction end diverges from the germline sequence, so it may reflect a read error. The chain couples TRBV20-1 to TRBJ2-7; 7 bases are a match to TRBD2. The germline V gene encodes CDR1 DFQATT and CDR2 SNEGSKA (reference sequence). The CDR3 is 15 residues long. For the CDR3, the DNA is TGCAGTGCTAGAGAAGGGGAGGGGAGGGCCTACGAACAGTACTTC. This translates into CSAREGEGRAYEQYF.

This clonotype has just a few counts. The rearrangement uses TRBV27 and TRBJ1-1, with 8 positions matching TRBD1. Germline CDR1 MNHEY, CDR2 SMNVEV (reference sequence). The junction had 13 bases not matched to a gene; V was cut back by 8 bases and J by 5 bases. This CDR3 is built from 15 residues. The CDR3 nucleotides read TGTGCCAGCCGTCCCCAACCAGGGGGCTTAACTGAAGCTTTCTTT. It specifies CASRPQPGGLTEAFF.

This clonotype has at least ten counts. V is TRBV10-2 and J is TRBJ2-1; 8 bases fit TRBD2. The germline V gene has CDR1 WSHSY and CDR2 SAAADI. Trimming took 0 bases from V and 4 from J; bases not matched to a gene: 8. This CDR3 contains 17 residues. The CDR3 nucleotides read TGCGCCAGCAGTGAGTCTTTGTATAGCGGGACTTACAATGAGCAGTTCTTC. This translates into CASSESLYSGTYNEQFF.

The CDR3 sequence is CASSQAPGVMETQYF. CDR3 coding DNA: TGTGCCAGCAGCCAAGCGCCGGGAGTAATGGAGACCCAGTACTTC. V usage is TRBV11-2 and J usage is TRBJ2-3, with D tentatively TRBD2 (6 bases). TRBJ2-5 explains the end of the DNA better; the J call may be wrong. The germline gives CDR1 SGHAT, CDR2 FQNNGV. The CDR3 sequence is 15 residues long.

This clonotype was recorded a few times. The V call is TRBV10-2, the J call TRBJ1-2; perhaps TRBD1 as D (6 bases). V gave up 6 bases and J gave up 0 bases, with 11 bases separating them. Germline V gives CDR1 WSHSY, CDR2 SAAADI. The length of the CDR3 is 14 residues. The CDR3 sequence is CASRPGHSNYGYTF. CDR3 sequence (DNA): TGCGCCAGCAGACCGGGACATTCTAACTATGGCTACACCTTC.

The table lists this clonotype with a few counts. This chain joins TRBV4-3 and TRBJ1-1; D ambiguous. The V and J ends lost 0 bases and 2 bases respectively, with 16 bases between them. In germline, CDR1 is LGHNA, CDR2 YSLEER. The CDR3 is 17 amino acids. In DNA form, the CDR3 reads TGCGCCAGCAGCCAAGATTCCCTCTCGGAGATTAACACTGAAGCTTTCTTT. As protein: CASSQDSLSEINTEAFF.